This T cell receptor (beta chain) originates from a study of shared clonotypes between healthy human individuals (dated by TCRdb to the early 2020s). In terms of the full investigation: The cohort comprised two women and a few men aged 18 to 49 years. For each donor, CD4 naive and CD4 memory were each given three plates, CD8 naive was given two plates, and CD8 memory was given one plate. The study deeply sequenced blood TCR repertoires of five healthy adults to estimate repertoire size and the extent of clonotype sharing between individuals. To increase sequencing depth and limit assay-specific biases, different laboratories used diverse techniques to prepare libraries and sequence TCR repertoires. Leukapheresis yielded between about 0.9 and 9.5 billion PBMCs per donor. What the research found in general, with its limitations: Around 5.4% of naive CD4, 3.5% of naive CD8, around 2.3% of memory CD4, and approximately 0.39% of memory CD8 clonotypes were shared across several donors. Clonotypes shared by all four sorted-subset donors showed higher generation probabilities than non-shared clonotypes. Based on pairwise subsampling, the degree of clonotype sharing among donors was expected to be affected by sequencing depth. Because the study included a small number of donors, the genetic and exposure-history diversity represented was limited. Naive subsets generally had larger estimated clonotype richness than memory subsets did. Sampling was restricted to blood, and TCR repertoires in tissues likely differ from the TCR repertoires found in blood. Rarefaction of sorted-subset datasets indicated incomplete sequencing despite the large sequencing depth.

TCR CDR3 regions were amplified from genomic DNA by multiplex PCR using the deep immunoSEQ assay. Extracted genomic DNA from each cell subset was distributed evenly across all wells of several immunoSEQ 96-well plates, and each plate was treated as a replicate. For sorted subsets, about 0.2 ug genomic DNA, equal to 30,000 or so T cell genomes, was loaded into each replicate PCR. The purified libraries were quantified using a Qubit 3.0 fluorometer, sized with a Bioanalyzer 2100, and then quantified again using the KAPA Library Quantification kit. Every immunoSEQ 96-well plate was sequenced on a dedicated single-read 150-cycle Illumina NextSeq 550 flow cell. In the source study's methods: Because the immunoSEQ output held only junctional sequences and lacked quality scores, the filtering could not match the filtering applied to full-length reads. To assign V/J genes and CDR3, sequences were annotated against IMGT germline references using PyIR, a Python wrapper for IgBLAST v1.9. Any read was removed if the V/J assignment was weak (E-value above 1e-6), the CDR3 was missing, or the read contained stop codons, out-of-frame junctions, or ambiguous translated residues. A V3J clonotype was defined by an identical inferred V gene, J gene, and CDR3 amino acid sequence. Percentage overlap between repertoires was computed as shared unique clonotypes divided by the size of the smaller repertoire. Richness of each repertoire was evaluated using RTK rarefaction, the Chao1 estimator, and Recon v2.1 estimates of unobserved clonotypes. OLGA was used to compute generation probabilities for all TCRbeta clonotypes that the gDNA method yielded from a handful of donors. TCRdb stores this immuneACCESS table with in-frame sequences only. Part of the clones is absent; in the studies checked, under half of the shortfall reflects unresolved V genes, and no reason is known for the rest. That table gives V, J and clone size, and the DNA gave D and trimming. For this sample there are millions of clones; approximately 90% appear just once. The leading ten clones occupy roughly 0.14% of the sample.

About this clone: This clone's antigen is unknown. The input lacks base qualities; no much larger clone sits a single base away. Additional DNA sequences in this sample encode the identical CDR3.

Donors were healthy HIV-negative adults with no recently reported acute infections or vaccinations. All donors were Caucasian adults living in Nashville, Tennessee, USA. CD4+ T cells were enriched through magnetic negative selection, after which naive cells were positively selected on CD45RA and the remaining negative fraction served as the memory subset. Blood was collected by leukapheresis, and PBMCs were isolated by Ficoll-Histopaque density gradient centrifugation and then cryopreserved in liquid nitrogen vapor phase. Purity and quantity of every magnetically sorted T cell population were checked by analytical flow cytometry. Each sorted fraction had its genomic DNA isolated and then quantified by UV absorbance on a Nanodrop 2000c. Taken from the germline V gene, the CDR1 and CDR2 loops are SGHRS and YFSETQ. For this chain, trimming is 4 bases at the V end and 2 bases at the J end, and the number of junction bases without a gene match is 1. The CDR3 sequence holds 13 residues, the cysteine and phenylalanine included. The CDR3 DNA has 39 bases and is translated from base 1.

What was sequenced was naive CD4+ T cells sorted from blood. Per the publication, the cell subset or site label means: CD45RA+ positively selected. Recombination linked TRBV5-1 to TRBJ2-5, with TRBD1 identical over 8 junction bases. This TCR was recovered from a man between 18 and 29 years old in good health. This receptor has the CDR3 CASSRTGQETQYF. The sequenced DNA is TGCGCCAGCAGCAGGACAGGGCAAGAGACCCAGTACTTC.